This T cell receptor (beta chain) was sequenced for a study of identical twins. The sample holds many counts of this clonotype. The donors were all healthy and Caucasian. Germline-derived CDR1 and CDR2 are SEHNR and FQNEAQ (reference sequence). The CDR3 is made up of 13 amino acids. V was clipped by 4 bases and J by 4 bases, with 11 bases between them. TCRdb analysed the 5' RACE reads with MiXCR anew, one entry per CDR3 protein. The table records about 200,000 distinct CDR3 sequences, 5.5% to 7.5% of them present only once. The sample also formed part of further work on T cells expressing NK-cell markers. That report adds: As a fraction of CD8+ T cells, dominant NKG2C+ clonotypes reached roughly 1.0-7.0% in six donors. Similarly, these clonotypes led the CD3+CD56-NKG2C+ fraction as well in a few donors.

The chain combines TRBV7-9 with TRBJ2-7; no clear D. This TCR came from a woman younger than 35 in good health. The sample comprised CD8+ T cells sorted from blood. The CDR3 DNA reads TGTGCCAGCAGCTCACCCACCGATTACGAGCAGTACTTC. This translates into CASSSPTDYEQYF. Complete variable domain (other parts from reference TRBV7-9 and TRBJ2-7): DTGVSQNPRHKITKRGQNVTFRCDPISEHNRLYWYRQTLGQGPEFLTYFQNEAQLEKSRLLSDRFSAERPKGSFSTLEIQRTEQGDSAMYLCASSSPTDYEQYFGPGTRLTVT.